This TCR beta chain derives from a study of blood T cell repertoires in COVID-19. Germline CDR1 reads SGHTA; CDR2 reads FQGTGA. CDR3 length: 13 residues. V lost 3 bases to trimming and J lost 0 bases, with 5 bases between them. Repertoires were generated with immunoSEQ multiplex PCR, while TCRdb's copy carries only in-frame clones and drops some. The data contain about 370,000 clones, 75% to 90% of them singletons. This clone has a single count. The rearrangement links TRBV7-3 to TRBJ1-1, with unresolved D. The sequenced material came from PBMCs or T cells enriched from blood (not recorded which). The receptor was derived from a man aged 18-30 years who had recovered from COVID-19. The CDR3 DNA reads TGTGCCAGCAGCTTGACAATGAACACTGAAGCTTTCTTT. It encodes CASSLTMNTEAFF.